The 18 T cell receptor beta chains below all came from one sample that was sequenced in a study of T cell responses to AZD1222 COVID-19 vaccine. TCRdb's copy holds only in-frame clones and misses some; the assay was immunoSEQ multiplex PCR. Recorded here are about 140,000 clones; the top ten clones represent about 2.2%. Input material: peripheral blood. These receptors were obtained from an adult in good health.

V and J are TRBV28 and TRBJ2-5; D uncertain. The CDR3 spans 15 residues. Trimming cost V 5 bases and J 1 base, with 14 bases left between them. Germline V gene lookup returns CDR1 MDHEN and CDR2 SYDVKM. CDR3 nucleotides: TGTGCCAGCAGTATCAAAGTGGGCCCCCAAGAGACCCAGTACTTC. It translates to CASSIKVGPQETQYF.

This chain connects TRBV10-3 to TRBJ1-5; weak D call: TRBD1 (6 bases). Germline-derived CDR1 and CDR2 are ENHRY and SYGVKD. This CDR3 contains 14 residues. The ends were cut back, 4 bases at V and 1 base at J, with 8 bases in the middle. This CDR3 is CAISADRSNQPQHF. The CDR3, as DNA: TGTGCCATCAGTGCCGACAGGAGCAATCAGCCCCAGCATTTT.

The chain joins TRBV19 to TRBJ1-2, with a possible D match to TRBD1 (6 bases). Germline CDR1 reads LNHDA; CDR2 reads SQIVND (reference sequence). V was cut by 0 bases and J by 3 bases, with 14 bases left in between. The CDR3 is made up of 16 amino acids. The CDR3 coding sequence is TGTGCCAGTAGTATAGATCTGACAGGAGGGGACTATGGCTACACCTTC. Residues: CASSIDLTGGDYGYTF. Filled out from reference TRBV19 and TRBJ1-2, the complete variable domain reads DGGITQSPKYLFRKEGQNVTLSCEQNLNHDAMYWYRQDPGQGLRLIYYSQIVNDFQKGDIAEGYSVSREKKESFPLTVTSAQKNPTAFYLCASSIDLTGGDYGYTFGSGTRLTVV.

This chain uses TRBV6-5 with TRBJ2-7; D not certain. Germline V gene lookup returns CDR1 MNHEY and CDR2 SVGAGI. The V and J ends lost 0 bases and 6 bases respectively, with 12 bases between them. The CDR3 contains 14 residues. CDR3 DNA sequence: TGTGCCAGCAGTTACTCGGCTGGGTCGGGCGAGCAGTACTTC. It is translated as CASSYSAGSGEQYF.

This chain joins TRBV4-1 and TRBJ2-3; TRBD1 matches at 9 bases. In germline, CDR1 is MGHRA, CDR2 YSYEKL. The V gene end was trimmed by 4 bases and the J gene end by 2 bases; junction bases not matched to a gene: 4. CDR3 length equals 15 residues. The CDR3 nucleotides are TGCGCCAGCAGCCTCCGGGACAGGGACACAGATACGCAGTATTTT. Residues: CASSLRDRDTDTQYF.

The chain recombines TRBV5-1 with TRBJ2-7; the D gene is possibly TRBD1 (6 bases). The V gene lost 1 base and the J gene lost 6 bases, with 20 bases spanning the gap. This CDR3 has 16 amino acids. CDR1 is SGHRS and CDR2 is YFSETQ in the germline V gene. CDR3 protein: CASSLTPGGQMGEQYF. The CDR3 DNA is TGCGCCAGCAGCTTGACGCCCGGTGGACAGATGGGCGAGCAGTACTTC.

CDR3 nucleotide sequence: TGTGCCAGCGGGATGTTGAACACTGAAGCTTTCTTT. Translated: CASGMLNTEAFF. The chain is built from TRBV12-3 or TRBV12-4 and TRBJ1-1; D uncertain. The CDR3 length is 12 residues. V lost 8 bases, J lost 0 bases, and 7 bases lay in between.

The chain combines TRBV6-1 with TRBJ1-2, with D possibly being TRBD1 (5 bases). Looked up from germline, CDR1 is MNHNS and CDR2 is SASEGT. Trimming pared 1 base from V and 9 bases from J, leaving 15 bases between. There are 14 residues in the CDR3. CDR3 protein: CASSEDVRVGRYTF. The CDR3 DNA reads TGTGCCAGCAGTGAAGATGTCCGGGTGGGACGCTACACCTTC.

This chain joins TRBV10-3 and TRBJ1-2, with a tentative D call TRBD1 (5 bases). Germline CDR1 ENHRY, CDR2 SYGVKD. The CDR3 contains 15 residues. The V and J ends lost 0 bases and 4 bases respectively, with 12 bases between them. This CDR3 reads CAISESRGETYGYTF. The CDR3 DNA reads TGTGCCATCAGTGAGTCTCGAGGGGAAACCTATGGCTACACCTTC.

The chain is built from TRBV4-1 and TRBJ1-1, with D possibly being TRBD1 (5 bases). The CDR3 is 17 amino acids. The germline CDR1 and CDR2 sequences are MGHRA and YSYEKL. Trimming removed 2 bases from V and 1 base from J, with 17 bases in between. This chain's CDR3 is CASSQMPPRQGNTEAFF. The CDR3 bases are TGCGCCAGCAGCCAAATGCCGCCCCGGCAGGGGAACACTGAAGCTTTCTTT.

The gene calls are TRBV5-1 and TRBJ1-4, with 9 bases identical to TRBD1. Germline assignment: CDR1 SGHRS and CDR2 YFSETQ. V shed 1 base, J shed 7 bases, and the junction held 11 bases outside the gene matches. The length of the CDR3 is 17 residues. This CDR3 reads CASSLYGRDRAGEKLFF. The CDR3 DNA follows: TGCGCCAGCAGCTTGTATGGCCGGGACAGGGCGGGTGAAAAACTGTTTTTT.

The chain has TRBV12-3 or TRBV12-4 and TRBJ1-2, with D perhaps matching TRBD1 (5 bases). V lost 0 bases, J lost 4 bases, and 6 bases lay in between. This CDR3 comprises 13 residues. DNA of the CDR3: TGTGCCAGCAGTTTAGCGGGGACCTATGGCTACACCTTC. Translation: CASSLAGTYGYTF.

The rearrangement uses TRBV13 and TRBJ1-1; D ambiguous. The germline V gene encodes CDR1 PRHDT and CDR2 FYEKMQ (reference sequence). V lost 5 bases and J 1 base, leaving 11 bases between the germline ends. The CDR3 has 14 residues. DNA of the CDR3: TGTGCCAGCAGCACTTACCGGGCGAACACTGAAGCTTTCTTT. This encodes CASSTYRANTEAFF.

The J gene is TRBJ2-3, the V gene TRBV11-2; D uncertain. The CDR3 is made up of 15 amino acids. The germline V and J ends were trimmed by 2 bases and 0 bases, with 9 bases remaining between them. In germline, CDR1 is SGHAT, CDR2 FQNNGV. CDR3 loop: CASSLLTISTDTQYF. CDR3 in DNA: TGTGCCAGCAGCTTACTGACAATTAGCACAGATACGCAGTATTTT.

The CDR3 spells CASSAASTGGPTDTQYF. In nucleotides, the CDR3 is TGTGCCAGCAGCGCCGCTTCAACAGGGGGGCCCACAGATACGCAGTATTTT. The chain employs TRBV9 and TRBJ2-3, with 8 bases matching TRBD1. Germline V gene data show CDR1 as SGDLS and CDR2 as YYNGEE. The CDR3 loop spans 17 amino acids. Unmatched junction bases numbered 11, after V lost 3 bases and J lost 2 bases.

The chain couples TRBV11-3 to TRBJ2-7; D is perhaps TRBD1 (6 bases). V shed 5 bases and J shed 2 bases, with 13 bases lying between them. Germline CDR1 is SGHNT and CDR2 is YENEEA. This CDR3 is 14 amino acids long. CDR3 sequence: CASSPDRITYEQYF. The CDR3 DNA follows: TGTGCCAGCAGCCCAGACAGGATTACCTACGAGCAGTACTTC.

The genes are TRBV2 and TRBJ1-4, with a tentative D call TRBD1 (6 bases). V gave up 5 bases and J gave up 5 bases, with 18 bases separating them. CDR1 and CDR2 from the germline V gene are SNHLY and FYNNEI. This CDR3 is built from 16 residues. Written as DNA, the CDR3 is TGTGCCAGCAGTTCCCTTCGAGGACAGACGAATGAAAAACTGTTTTTT. Translation gives CASSSLRGQTNEKLFF.

A note on this clone: One junction end does not reproduce the germline sequence, and a read error may be involved. The rearrangement joins TRBV12-3 or TRBV12-4 to TRBJ1-5; a weak D match, TRBD1 (5 bases). There are 13 residues in the CDR3. CDR3 DNA sequence: TGTGCCAGCAGTCTAGCGGGGGGTCAGCCCCAGCATTTT. It codes for CASSLAGGQPQHF.